This T cell receptor beta chain emerged from a study of blood T cell repertoires in COVID-19. Original methodology: Reference gene primer amplification in the assay estimated nucleated cell counts. Libraries were prepared by immunoSEQ multiplex PCR; TCRdb keeps only in-frame clonotypes and omits some of them. V, J and clone size derive from that table, while D and trimming were established from the DNA sequence. The data show approximately 140,000 clones, approximately 88% seen once. The clonotype was recovered from a woman older than 75 with acute or convalescent COVID-19. Sequencing was carried out using peripheral blood.

CDR3 sequence reads: CASSHSSDRMGRYSNQPQHF. CDR3 coding DNA: TGCGCCAGCAGCCACAGCTCGGACAGGATGGGGAGATATAGCAATCAGCCCCAGCATTTT. The chain combines TRBV4-3 with TRBJ1-5; 7 positions agree with TRBD1. Trimming cost V 3 bases and J 0 bases; bases outside gene matches: 17. The CDR3 length is 20 residues. Germline-derived CDR1 and CDR2 are LGHNA and YSLEER.